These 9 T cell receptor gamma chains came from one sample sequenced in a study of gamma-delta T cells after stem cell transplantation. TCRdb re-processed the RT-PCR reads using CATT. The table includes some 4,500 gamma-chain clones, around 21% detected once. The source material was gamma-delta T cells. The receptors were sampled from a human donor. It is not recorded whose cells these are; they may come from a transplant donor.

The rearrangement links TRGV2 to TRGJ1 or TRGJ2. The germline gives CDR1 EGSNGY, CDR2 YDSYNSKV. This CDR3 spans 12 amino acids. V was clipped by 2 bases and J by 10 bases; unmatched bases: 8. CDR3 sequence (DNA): TGTGCCACCTGGGACGTTCCGGAAAAGAAACTCTTT. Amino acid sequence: CATWDVPEKKLF.

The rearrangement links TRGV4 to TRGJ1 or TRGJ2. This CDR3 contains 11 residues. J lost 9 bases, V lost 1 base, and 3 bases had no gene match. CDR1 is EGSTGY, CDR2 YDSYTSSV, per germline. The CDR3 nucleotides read TGTGCCACCTGGGATGGCCTTAAGAAACTCTTT. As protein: CATWDGLKKLF.

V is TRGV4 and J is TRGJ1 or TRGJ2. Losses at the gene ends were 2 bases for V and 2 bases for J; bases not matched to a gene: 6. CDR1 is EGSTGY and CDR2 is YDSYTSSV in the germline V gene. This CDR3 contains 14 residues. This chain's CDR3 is CATWDEEDYYKKLF. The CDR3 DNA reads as TGTGCCACCTGGGATGAGGAGGATTATTATAAGAAACTCTTT.

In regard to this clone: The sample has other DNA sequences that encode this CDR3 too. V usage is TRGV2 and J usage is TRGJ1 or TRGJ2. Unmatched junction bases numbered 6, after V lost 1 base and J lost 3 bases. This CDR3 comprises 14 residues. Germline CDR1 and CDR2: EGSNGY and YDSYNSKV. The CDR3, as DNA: TGTGCCACCTGGGACGGTCCCTCTTATTATAAGAAACTCTTT. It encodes CATWDGPSYYKKLF.

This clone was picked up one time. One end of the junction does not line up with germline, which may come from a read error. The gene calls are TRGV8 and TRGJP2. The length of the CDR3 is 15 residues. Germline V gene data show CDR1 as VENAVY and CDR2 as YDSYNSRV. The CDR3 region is CAAWDTGGSDWIKTF. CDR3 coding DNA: TGTGCCGCCTGGGATACGGGGGGTAGTGATTGGATCAAGACGTTT.

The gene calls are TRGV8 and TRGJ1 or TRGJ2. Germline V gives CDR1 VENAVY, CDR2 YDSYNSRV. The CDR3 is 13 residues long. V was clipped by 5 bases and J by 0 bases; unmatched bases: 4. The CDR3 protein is CATWGPNYYKKLF. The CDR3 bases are TGTGCCACCTGGGGGCCGAATTATTATAAGAAACTCTTT.

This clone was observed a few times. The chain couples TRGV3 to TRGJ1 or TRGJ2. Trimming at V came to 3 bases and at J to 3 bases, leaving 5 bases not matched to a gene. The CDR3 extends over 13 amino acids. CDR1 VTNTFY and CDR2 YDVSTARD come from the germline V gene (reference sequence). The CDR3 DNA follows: TGTGCCACCTGGGACGGAACTTATTATAAGAAACTCTTT. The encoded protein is CATWDGTYYKKLF.

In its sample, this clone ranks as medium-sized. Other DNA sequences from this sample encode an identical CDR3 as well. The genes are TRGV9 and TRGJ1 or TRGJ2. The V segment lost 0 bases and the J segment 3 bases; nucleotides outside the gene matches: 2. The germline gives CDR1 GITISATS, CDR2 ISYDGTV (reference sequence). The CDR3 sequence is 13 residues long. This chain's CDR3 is CALWEVPYYKKLF. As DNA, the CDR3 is TGTGCCTTGTGGGAGGTGCCTTATTATAAGAAACTCTTT.

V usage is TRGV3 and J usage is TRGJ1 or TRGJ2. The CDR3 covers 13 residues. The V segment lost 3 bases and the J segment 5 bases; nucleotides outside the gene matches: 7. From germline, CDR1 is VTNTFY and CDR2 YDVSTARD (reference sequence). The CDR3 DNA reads TGTGCCACCTGGGACCCGGGGGATTATAAGAAACTCTTT. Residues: CATWDPGDYKKLF.